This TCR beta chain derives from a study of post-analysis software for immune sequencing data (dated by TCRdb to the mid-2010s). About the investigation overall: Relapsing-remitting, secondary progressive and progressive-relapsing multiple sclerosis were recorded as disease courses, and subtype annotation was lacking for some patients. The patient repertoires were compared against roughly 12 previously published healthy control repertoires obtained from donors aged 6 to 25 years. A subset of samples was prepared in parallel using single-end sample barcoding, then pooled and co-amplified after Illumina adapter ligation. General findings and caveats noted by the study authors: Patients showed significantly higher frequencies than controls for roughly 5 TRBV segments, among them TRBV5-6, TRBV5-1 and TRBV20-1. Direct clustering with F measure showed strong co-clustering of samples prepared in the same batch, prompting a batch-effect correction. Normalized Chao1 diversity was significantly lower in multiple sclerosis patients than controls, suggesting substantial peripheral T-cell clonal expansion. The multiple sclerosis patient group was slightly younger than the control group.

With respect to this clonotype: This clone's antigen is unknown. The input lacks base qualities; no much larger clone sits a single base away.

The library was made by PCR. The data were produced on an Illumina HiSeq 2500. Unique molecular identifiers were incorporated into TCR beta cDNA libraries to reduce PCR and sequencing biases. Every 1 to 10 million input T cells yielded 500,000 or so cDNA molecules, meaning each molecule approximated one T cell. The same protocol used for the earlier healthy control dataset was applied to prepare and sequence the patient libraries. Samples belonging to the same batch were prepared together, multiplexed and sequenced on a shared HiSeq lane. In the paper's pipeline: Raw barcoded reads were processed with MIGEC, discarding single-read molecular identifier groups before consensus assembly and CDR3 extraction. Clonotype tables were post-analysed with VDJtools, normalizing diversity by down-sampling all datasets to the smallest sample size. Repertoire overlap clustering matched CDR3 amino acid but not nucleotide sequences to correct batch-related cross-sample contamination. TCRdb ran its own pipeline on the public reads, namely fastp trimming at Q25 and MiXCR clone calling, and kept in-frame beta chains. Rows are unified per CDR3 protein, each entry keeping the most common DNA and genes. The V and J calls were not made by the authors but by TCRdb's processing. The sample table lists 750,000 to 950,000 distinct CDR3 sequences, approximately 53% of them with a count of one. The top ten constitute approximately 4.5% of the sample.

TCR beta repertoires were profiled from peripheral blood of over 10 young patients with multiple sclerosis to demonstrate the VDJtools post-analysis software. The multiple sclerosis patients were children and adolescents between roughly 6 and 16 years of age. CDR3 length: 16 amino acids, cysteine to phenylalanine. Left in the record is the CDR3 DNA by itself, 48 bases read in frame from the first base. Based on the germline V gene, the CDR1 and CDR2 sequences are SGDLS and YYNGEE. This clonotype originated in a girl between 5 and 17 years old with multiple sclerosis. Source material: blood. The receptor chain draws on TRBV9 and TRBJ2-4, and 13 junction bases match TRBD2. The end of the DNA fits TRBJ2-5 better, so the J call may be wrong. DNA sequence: TGTGCCAGCAGCAAGCGGACTAGCGGGAGTATTGAGACCCAGTACTTC. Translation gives CASSKRTSGSIETQYF.